What follows are 24 T cell receptor beta chains derived from one specimen sequenced in a study of blood T cell repertoires in COVID-19. Clones were read by immunoSEQ multiplex PCR, and TCRdb kept only the in-frame ones, dropping some. The sample lists a few hundred thousand clones, 75% to 95% seen once, with 2.6% in the top ten. Sequencing was performed on peripheral blood. The receptors stem from a person aged 18-29 years with COVID-19, enrolled during active disease.

The chain is built from TRBV18 and TRBJ2-1; D ambiguous. The CDR3 has 13 residues. Between the trimmed V and J ends, which lost 0 bases and 7 bases, there was a span of 7 bases. Per germline, CDR1 KGHSH and CDR2 LQKENI. CDR3 nucleotides: TGTGCCAGCTCACCACCCCTCAGAAATGAGCAGTTCTTC. Translation gives CASSPPLRNEQFF. Looking up the rest from reference TRBV18 and TRBJ2-1 gives the full variable domain: NAGVMQNPRHLVRRRGQEARLRCSPMKGHSHVYWYRQLPEEGLKFMVYLQKENIIDESGMPKERFSAEFPKEGPSILRIQQVVRGDSAAYFCASSPPLRNEQFFGPGTRLTVL.

CDR3 sequence: CASSLLGTSEETQYF. CDR3 nucleotides: TGCGCCAGCAGCCTACTTGGGACATCTGAAGAGACCCAGTACTTC. The chain joins TRBV5-1 to TRBJ2-5; perhaps TRBD1 as D (6 bases). V shed 4 bases and J shed 3 bases, with 16 bases lying between them. The CDR3 sequence is 15 residues long. Germline V gene lookup returns CDR1 SGHRS and CDR2 YFSETQ.

The rearrangement links TRBV19 to TRBJ2-6; D perhaps matches TRBD1 (5 bases). This CDR3 comprises 18 residues. Germline CDR1 LNHDA, CDR2 SQIVND (reference sequence). V shed 5 bases and J shed 0 bases, with 17 bases lying between them. CDR3 DNA sequence: TGTGCCAGTAGTCCCTGGGGCAGGAGTAACTCTGGGGCCAACGTCCTGACTTTC. Translated, it gives CASSPWGRSNSGANVLTF.

The chain couples TRBV12-3 or TRBV12-4 to TRBJ2-7; D perhaps matches TRBD2 (5 bases). Trimming left V 11 bases short and J 3 bases short, with 11 bases between. This CDR3 has 11 residues. CDR3 amino acids: CASAGYYEQYF. DNA for the CDR3: TGTGCCTCCGCGGGCTACTACGAGCAGTACTTC.

This sequence joins TRBV15 and TRBJ2-7; 7 bases agree with TRBD1. This CDR3 is 13 amino acids long. V lost 4 bases, J lost 7 bases, and 7 bases stayed unmatched. Germline V lookup: CDR1 LNHNV, CDR2 YYDKDF (reference sequence). The CDR3 loop reads CATSIDRAGEQYF. DNA of the CDR3: TGTGCCACCAGCATCGACAGGGCTGGGGAGCAGTACTTC.

This chain uses TRBV14 with TRBJ2-1, with D possibly matching TRBD2 (6 bases). CDR1 and CDR2 from the germline V gene are SGHDN and FVKESK. The CDR3 length is 16 residues. The V gene lost 5 bases and the J gene lost 3 bases, with 17 bases spanning the gap. The CDR3 DNA sequence: TGTGCCAGCAGCTCTTCGATTGGGACTTTCTACAATGAGCAGTTCTTC. Encoded protein: CASSSSIGTFYNEQFF.

The rearrangement joins TRBV5-4 to TRBJ2-3; perhaps TRBD2 as D (5 bases). The CDR3 loop spans 13 amino acids. Per the germline V gene, CDR1 is SGHNT and CDR2 is YYREEE (reference sequence). With 2 bases removed from V and 6 bases from J, the gap between germline ends came to 10 bases. Written as DNA, the CDR3 is TGTGCCAGCAGCTTCGTGACGGGGGATACGCAGTATTTT. It encodes CASSFVTGDTQYF.

This clone occurred once. The genes are TRBV25-1 and TRBJ2-7; D might be TRBD1 (6 bases). Trimming took 8 bases from V and 2 from J, leaving 10 bases between them. This CDR3 is built from 12 residues. The germline V gene encodes CDR1 MGHDK and CDR2 SYGVNS. The CDR3 protein is CASRRGTYEQYF. The CDR3 DNA follows: TGTGCCAGCCGTAGGGGGACCTACGAGCAGTACTTC.

With respect to this clone: The junction and the germline gene differ at one end; a read error may be behind it. V gene TRBV7-7 combines with J gene TRBJ1-3; D remains ambiguous. CDR1 and CDR2 from the germline V gene are SSHAT and FNYEAQ (reference sequence). The CDR3 has 11 residues. CDR3 DNA sequence: TGTGCTAGCAGCTTACGGAACACCATATATTTT. Translating it yields CASSLRNTIYF.

The chain couples TRBV4-1 to TRBJ2-1, with 7 bases lining up with TRBD2. Germline-derived CDR1 and CDR2 are MGHRA and YSYEKL. The V gene end was trimmed by 4 bases and the J gene end by 4 bases; junction bases not matched to a gene: 10. The CDR3 runs to 16 residues. CDR3 in DNA: TGCGCCAGCAGCCTTAGGGAGCGGGAAGGGTACAATGAGCAGTTCTTC. Its translation: CASSLREREGYNEQFF.

CDR3 nucleotides: TGTGCCAGCAGCTTAGCGCCCCGACAGGGTTTAAGCACGCAGTATTTT. Translated: CASSLAPRQGLSTQYF. This chain connects TRBV7-8 to TRBJ2-3; 7 bases are shared with TRBD1. The germline V gene has CDR1 SGHVS and CDR2 FQNEAQ. The trim removed 0 bases at V and 9 bases at J, leaving 12 bases unmatched. The length of the CDR3 is 16 residues.

The rearrangement uses TRBV5-4 and TRBJ1-4; tentative D call: TRBD1 (5 bases). The CDR3 runs 15 residues. Deletions cut 1 base from V and 4 bases from J, with 11 bases between. Germline loops: CDR1 SGHNT, CDR2 YYREEE (reference sequence). This CDR3 is CASSLRGGGNEKLFF. CDR3 DNA sequence: TGTGCCAGCAGCTTGAGGGGAGGCGGTAATGAAAAACTGTTTTTT. The complete variable domain, with remaining parts taken from reference TRBV5-4 and TRBJ1-4, reads ETGVTQSPTHLIKTRGQQVTLRCSSQSGHNTVSWYQQALGQGPQFIFQYYREEENGRGNFPPRFSGLQFPNYSSELNVNALELDDSALYLCASSLRGGGNEKLFFGSGTQLSVL.

The V call is TRBV5-1, the J call TRBJ2-1; TRBD2 might be the D (6 bases). CDR1 and CDR2 (germline): SGHRS, YFSETQ. The CDR3 extends over 16 amino acids. The V end lost 0 bases, the J end lost 12 bases, and 22 bases lay between the germline ends. CDR3 loop: CASSLVDTGLFMGQFF. As DNA, the CDR3 is TGCGCCAGCAGCTTGGTGGATACGGGACTCTTTATGGGGCAGTTCTTC.

The chain joins TRBV19 to TRBJ1-1; D uncertain. The germline gives CDR1 LNHDA, CDR2 SQIVND (reference sequence). The CDR3 loop spans 14 amino acids. V lost 3 bases to trimming and J lost 4 bases, with 12 bases between them. CDR3 protein: CASSIVGGSTEAFF. DNA for the CDR3: TGTGCCAGTAGTATTGTAGGAGGGTCCACTGAAGCTTTCTTT.

This chain connects TRBV7-2 to TRBJ1-3; D remains unclear. Germline V lookup: CDR1 SGHTA, CDR2 FQGNSA. This CDR3 has 13 amino acids. Trimming cost V 7 bases and J 2 bases, with 9 bases left between them. Here the CDR3 reads CASTNSPGNTIYF. The DNA of the CDR3 is TGTGCCAGCACAAATTCCCCTGGAAACACCATATATTTT.

In regard to this clone: The sample holds other DNA sequences that translate to the same CDR3. V usage is TRBV9 and J usage is TRBJ1-5; D may be TRBD1 (5 bases). V lost 3 bases to trimming and J lost 1 base, with 8 bases between them. Germline lookup yields CDR1 SGDLS and CDR2 YYNGEE. CDR3 size: 14 residues. The CDR3 is CASSAGQSNQPQHF. CDR3 bases: TGTGCCAGCAGCGCCGGACAAAGCAATCAGCCCCAGCATTTT.

This chain joins TRBV18 and TRBJ2-7; TRBD2 agrees at 13 bases. V was pared by 6 bases and J by 5 bases, with 7 bases of the junction left unmatched. The CDR3 runs to 15 residues. Per germline, CDR1 KGHSH and CDR2 LQKENI. The CDR3 loop reads CASSPGLAGTHEQYF. CDR3 DNA sequence: TGTGCCAGCTCTCCGGGACTAGCGGGAACCCACGAGCAGTACTTC.

J is TRBJ2-2 and V is TRBV5-1; a weak D match, TRBD2 (5 bases). V was shortened by 0 bases and J by 5 bases, with 8 bases between the two germline ends. The V gene's germline CDR1 is SGHRS and CDR2 YFSETQ. The CDR3 consists of 14 residues. The CDR3 sequence: CASSLAPGTGELFF. The CDR3 nucleotides read TGCGCCAGCAGCTTGGCCCCGGGAACCGGGGAGCTGTTTTTT.

V is TRBV28 and J is TRBJ2-3, with TRBD2 as a possible D gene (5 bases). Trimming left V 5 bases short and J 1 base short, with 19 bases between. The CDR3 runs to 17 residues. The germline gives CDR1 MDHEN, CDR2 SYDVKM. CDR3: CASSQGSGLLGTDTQYF. CDR3 nucleotides: TGTGCCAGCAGTCAAGGGTCCGGACTGTTGGGCACAGATACGCAGTATTTT. Filled out from reference TRBV28 and TRBJ2-3, the complete variable domain reads DVKVTQSSRYLVKRTGEKVFLECVQDMDHENMFWYRQDPGLGLRLIYFSYDVKMKEKGDIPEGYSVSREKKERFSLILESASTNQTSMYLCASSQGSGLLGTDTQYFGPGTRLTVL.

The J gene is TRBJ2-2, the V gene TRBV5-1; 7 bases align to TRBD1. The trim removed 4 bases at V and 5 bases at J, leaving 11 bases unmatched. This CDR3 comprises 16 residues. Germline assignment: CDR1 SGHRS and CDR2 YFSETQ. In nucleotides, the CDR3 is TGCGCCAGCAGCCCGTTCTCAGGGGGTGGAACCGGGGAGCTGTTTTTT. The encoded protein is CASSPFSGGGTGELFF.

The sample holds one count of this clone. This sequence joins TRBV28 and TRBJ1-2, with D perhaps matching TRBD1 (6 bases). The germline CDR1 and CDR2 sequences are MDHEN and SYDVKM. V was pared by 6 bases and J by 1 base, with 15 bases between. The CDR3 runs to 15 residues. In nucleotides, the CDR3 is TGTGCCAGCAGAACTTACAGGGCTAATAACTATGGCTACACCTTC. The encoded protein is CASRTYRANNYGYTF.

V usage is TRBV7-9 and J usage is TRBJ2-5; 10 nucleotides line up with TRBD2. Per germline, CDR1 SEHNR and CDR2 FQNEAQ (reference sequence). The CDR3 sequence is 16 residues long. Trimming removed 1 base from V and 4 bases from J; junction bases left unmatched: 6. The CDR3 sequence: CASSLGLAGVLETQYF. In nucleotides, the CDR3 is TGTGCCAGCAGCTTAGGGCTAGCGGGAGTCTTAGAGACCCAGTACTTC.

The chain uses TRBV15 and TRBJ1-6, with a possible D match to TRBD1 (5 bases). This CDR3 has 16 amino acids. Germline assignment: CDR1 LNHNV and CDR2 YYDKDF (reference sequence). V lost 0 bases and J 7 bases, leaving 13 bases between the germline ends. The DNA of the CDR3 is TGTGCCACCAGCAGAGAGAGGCAGGGTGGGAATTCACCCCTCCACTTT. This translates into CATSRERQGGNSPLHF.

The rearrangement uses TRBV7-8 and TRBJ1-3, with TRBD1 as a possible D gene (5 bases). The CDR3 extends over 14 amino acids. Trimming pared 5 bases from V and 3 bases from J, leaving 11 bases between. Germline V gene data show CDR1 as SGHVS and CDR2 as FQNEAQ. CDR3: CASSTGTFGNTIYF. The CDR3 DNA reads as TGTGCCAGCAGCACCGGGACTTTTGGAAACACCATATATTTT. Full variable domain (outside the CDR3, taken from reference TRBV7-8 and TRBJ1-3): GAGVSQSPRYKVAKRGQDVALRCDPISGHVSLFWYQQALGQGPEFLTYFQNEAQLDKSGLPSDRFFAERPEGSVSTLKIQRTQQEDSAVYLCASSTGTFGNTIYFGEGSWLTVV.